This TCR beta chain was obtained from a study of shared clonotypes between healthy human individuals. Sequencing was performed with immunoSEQ multiplex PCR; in TCRdb, only in-frame clones are kept and a portion is missing. The data contain roughly 2.1 million clones, around 93% of them seen just once; the ten biggest clones take up around 1.7%. Naivety among CD8 cells was defined by CD45RO negativity and positive CCR7 selection, thereby excluding terminally differentiated effector memory CD45RA+ cells. The sequenced material came from naive CD8+ T cells from PBMCs. The sequence derives from a man younger than 35 in good health. Some clones in this sample may be carry-over from other donors' samples.

CDR3 loop: CASSLGQGKDTQYF. CDR3 coding DNA: TGTGCCAGCAGCTTGGGACAGGGGAAAGATACGCAGTATTTT. The chain couples TRBV5-6 to TRBJ2-3; 8 nucleotides align to TRBD1. Germline CDR1 is SGHDT and CDR2 is YYEEEE. The ends lost 0 bases at V and 5 bases at J; junction bases unmatched: 2. The CDR3 is 14 residues long.